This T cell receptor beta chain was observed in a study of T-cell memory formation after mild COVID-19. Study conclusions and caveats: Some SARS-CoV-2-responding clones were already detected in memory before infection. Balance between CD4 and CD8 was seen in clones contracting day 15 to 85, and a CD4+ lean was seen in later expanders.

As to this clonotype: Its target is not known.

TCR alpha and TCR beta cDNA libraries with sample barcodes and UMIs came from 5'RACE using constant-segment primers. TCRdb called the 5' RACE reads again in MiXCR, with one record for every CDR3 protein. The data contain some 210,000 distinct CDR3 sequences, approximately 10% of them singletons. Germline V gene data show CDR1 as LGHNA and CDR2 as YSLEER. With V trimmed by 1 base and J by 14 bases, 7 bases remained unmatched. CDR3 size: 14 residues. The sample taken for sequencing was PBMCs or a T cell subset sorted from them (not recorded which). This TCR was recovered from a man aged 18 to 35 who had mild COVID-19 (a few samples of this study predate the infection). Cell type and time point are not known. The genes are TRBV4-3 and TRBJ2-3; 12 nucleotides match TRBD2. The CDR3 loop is CASSQAIGLAGMYF. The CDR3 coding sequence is TGCGCCAGCAGCCAAGCGATAGGACTAGCGGGGATGTATTTT.